Each of the 3 T cell receptor beta chains below was sequenced from the same sample in a study of CD8+ T cells in alopecia areata. The sequencing template was cDNA reverse transcribed from extracted RNA. The protocol was immunoSEQ multiplex PCR, while the TCRdb copy is restricted to in-frame clones and leaves out a portion. The table lists 290,000 or so clones, with no singletons. Markers used for sorting pooled cutaneous lymph node cells were CD4, CD8alpha, NKG2D, NKG2ACE and others. Sequenced input: CD4+ T cells sorted from a lymph node. These receptors all stem from a C3H/HeJ mouse with alopecia areata. These mice share the MHC haplotype H2-k.

In this sample, this clone turned up many times. Gene names refer to mouse genes. The read is 4 residues too short to cover the CDR3 end, so that end is filled in from the germline J gene. The rearrangement joins TRBV31 to TRBJ2-1, with 8 bases aligning to TRBD1. V was clipped by 0 bases and J by 6 bases; unmatched bases: 4. Germline V gene sequence: CDR1 GKSSPN, CDR2 SITVG. This CDR3 has 14 residues. The CDR3 DNA, read in part, is TGTGCCTGGAGTCTAAGGACAGGGAGTGCT. Protein: CAWSLRTGSA. The whole CDR3 sequence reads CAWSLRTGSAEQFF.

The table lists this clone with a few counts. Any gene name here is a mouse gene name. The read halts 4 residues ahead of the CDR3 end, with the missing end drawn from the germline J gene. The same CDR3 arises from other DNA sequences in this sample as well. This rearrangement joins TRBV12-1 to TRBJ1-2; D may be TRBD1 (6 bases). V shed 2 bases and J shed 4 bases, with 13 bases lying between them. The CDR3 spans 14 residues. Germline loops: CDR1 SGHSN, CDR2 HYEKVE. The sequenced part of the CDR3 DNA is TGTGCCAGCTCTCCCACAGGGAGCGGCTCC. As protein: CASSPTGSGS. The CDR3 in full is CASSPTGSGSDYTF.

This clone was seen more than once but under ten times. A clone one base away is much larger, so this may be a read error. Genes and germline are mouse. CDR3 DNA (partial): TGTGCCAGCAGTGGGACAATAAACACA. Translating gives CASSGTINT. The CDR3 as a whole reads CASSGTINTEVFF. The gene calls are TRBV13-3 and TRBJ1-1; TRBD1 might be the D (5 bases). The read ends 4 residues shy of where the CDR3 ends; the end is completed using the germline J gene. The CDR3 sequence is 13 residues long. Looked up from germline, CDR1 is NNHDY and CDR2 is SYVADS. V lost 3 bases and J 1 base, leaving 7 bases between the germline ends.